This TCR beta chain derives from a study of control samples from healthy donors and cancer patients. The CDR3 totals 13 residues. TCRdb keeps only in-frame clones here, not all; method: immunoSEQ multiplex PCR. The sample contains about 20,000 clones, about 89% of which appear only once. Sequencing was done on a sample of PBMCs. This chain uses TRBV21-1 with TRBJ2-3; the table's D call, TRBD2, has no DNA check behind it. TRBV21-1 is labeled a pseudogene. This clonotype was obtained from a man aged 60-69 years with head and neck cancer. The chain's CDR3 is CASTPERLDTQYF. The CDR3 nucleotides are TGTGCCAGCACCCCGGAGCGCCTGGATACGCAGTATTTT.